These T cell receptor beta chains were read from a single sample in a study of shared clonotypes between healthy human individuals. Method: immunoSEQ multiplex PCR; TCRdb's copy keeps in-frame clones and lacks some. The table shows roughly 1,000,000 clones, with 75% to 85% occurring only once. Sequenced sample: memory CD4+ T cells from PBMCs. Receptors originate from a man aged 18 to 30 in good health. Some clones in this sample may be carry-over from other donors' samples. Both conserved end residues are part of each CDR3. Fields, in order: J gene, V gene, D gene, clone size, CDR3 protein, CDR3 DNA. The D gene is left open where the match is weak. Size is stated for part of the rows, as once, few or many counts, or as a class when the clone is expanded.

TRBJ2-3	TRBV30	NA	NA	CAWSVLIGGSTDTQYF	TGTGCCTGGAGTGTATTAATTGGCGGGAGCACAGATACGCAGTATTTT
TRBJ1-5	TRBV4-1	TRBD1	many	CASSQDPGGNNQPQHF	TGCGCCAGCAGCCAAGATCCAGGGGGCAACAATCAGCCCCAGCATTTT
TRBJ2-1	TRBV9	NA	NA	CASSVGGAYNEQFF	TGTGCCAGCAGCGTCGGCGGAGCGTACAATGAGCAGTTCTTC
TRBJ2-7	TRBV6-1	TRBD1	NA	CASSELGQGGTGGQYF	TGTGCCAGCAGTGAGCTGGGACAGGGTGGCACCGGGGGGCAGTACTTC
TRBJ1-1	TRBV10-3	NA	NA	CAISVQGDTEAFF	TGTGCCATCAGTGTACAAGGGGACACTGAAGCTTTCTTT
TRBJ2-7	TRBV19	TRBD2	NA	CASSIGSGRALAEQYF	TGTGCCAGTAGTATAGGGTCCGGGAGGGCCCTCGCCGAGCAGTACTTC
TRBJ1-5	TRBV4-1	NA	NA	CASSQDTGRNQPQHF	TGCGCCAGCAGCCAAGATACAGGGAGGAATCAGCCCCAGCATTTT
TRBJ1-2	TRBV4-3	NA	NA	CASSQDGRGGWNYGYTF	TGCGCCAGCAGCCAAGACGGAAGGGGGGGATGGAACTATGGCTACACCTTC
TRBJ2-2	TRBV18	NA	NA	CASSPGTGELFF	TGTGCCAGCTCACCGGGGACTGGGGAGCTGTTTTTT
TRBJ2-3	TRBV29-1	NA	many	CSVVGAARGDTQYF	TGCAGCGTTGTCGGGGCCGCAAGAGGAGATACGCAGTATTTT
TRBJ1-2	TRBV11-2	NA	NA	CASSPATGTYGYTF	TGTGCCAGCAGCCCCGCCACAGGTACCTATGGCTACACCTTC
TRBJ1-5	TRBV21-1	NA	NA	CASSKCSLHSNQPQHF	TGTGCCAGCAGCAAATGTAGTTTACATAGCAATCAGCCCCAGCATTTT
TRBJ2-6	TRBV5-4	NA	NA	CASSSGTKASGANVLTF	TGTGCCAGCAGCTCCGGGACAAAGGCCTCTGGGGCCAACGTCCTGACTTTC
TRBJ2-1	TRBV19	NA	NA	CASSSRTLSSYNEQFF	TGTGCCAGTAGTTCCCGGACTTTAAGCTCCTACAATGAGCAGTTCTTC
TRBJ2-5	TRBV18	NA	NA	CASSPWALSEETQYF	TGTGCCAGCTCACCCTGGGCCCTCAGCGAGGAGACCCAGTACTTC
TRBJ2-4	TRBV19	NA	many	CASSMVENIQYF	TGTGCCAGTAGTATGGTGGAAAACATTCAGTACTTC
TRBJ1-5	TRBV7-2	NA	NA	CASSPHSNQPQHF	TGTGCCAGCAGCCCACATAGCAATCAGCCCCAGCATTTT
TRBJ2-7	TRBV5-1	NA	many	CASSPMVAVSYEQYF	TGCGCCAGCAGCCCAATGGTGGCGGTTTCCTACGAGCAGTACTTC
TRBJ2-3	TRBV9	TRBD2	once	CASSGDSGSYTDTQYF	TGTGCCAGCAGCGGGGATAGCGGGAGCTATACAGATACGCAGTATTTT
TRBJ2-3	TRBV7-2	TRBD2	NA	CASSLDRLAGLYF	TGTGCCAGCAGCTTAGATCGGCTAGCGGGACTGTATTTT